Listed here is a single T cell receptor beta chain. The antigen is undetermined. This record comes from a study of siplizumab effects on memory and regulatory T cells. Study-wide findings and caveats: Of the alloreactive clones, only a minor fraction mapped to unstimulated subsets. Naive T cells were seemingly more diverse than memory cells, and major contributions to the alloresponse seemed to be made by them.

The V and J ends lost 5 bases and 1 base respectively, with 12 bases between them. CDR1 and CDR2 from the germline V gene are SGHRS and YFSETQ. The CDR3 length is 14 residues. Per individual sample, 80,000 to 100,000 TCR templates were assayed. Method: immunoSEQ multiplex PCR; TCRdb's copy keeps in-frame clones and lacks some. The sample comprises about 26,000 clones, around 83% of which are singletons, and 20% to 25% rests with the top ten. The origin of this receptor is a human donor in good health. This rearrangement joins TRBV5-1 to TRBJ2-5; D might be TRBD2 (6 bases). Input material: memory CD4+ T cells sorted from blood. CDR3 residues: CASRGLGGQETQYF. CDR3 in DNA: TGCGCCAGCAGGGGATTGGGGGGCCAAGAGACCCAGTACTTC.